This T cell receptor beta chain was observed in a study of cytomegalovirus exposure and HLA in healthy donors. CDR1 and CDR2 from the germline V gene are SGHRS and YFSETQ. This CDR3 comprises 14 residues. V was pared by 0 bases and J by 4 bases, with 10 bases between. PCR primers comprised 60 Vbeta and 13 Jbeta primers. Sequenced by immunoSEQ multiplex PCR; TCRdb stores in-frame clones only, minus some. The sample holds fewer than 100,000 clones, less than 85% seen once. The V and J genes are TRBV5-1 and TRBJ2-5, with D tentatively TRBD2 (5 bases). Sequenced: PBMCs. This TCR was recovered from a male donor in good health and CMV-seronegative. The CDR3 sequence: CASSLVGGGETQYF. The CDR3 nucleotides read TGCGCCAGCAGCTTGGTTGGCGGAGGAGAGACCCAGTACTTC.